The present T cell receptor beta chain was sequenced within a study of CD8 T cells in Susac syndrome (dated by TCRdb to about 2019). Context from the whole study: Repertoire sequencing was used to test whether CD8+ T cell activation and differentiation in Susac syndrome was antigen driven. CD8+ T cell repertoire clonality was compared between about a dozen healthy donors, around 14 Susac syndrome patients and roughly 15 multiple sclerosis patients. Overall results and qualifications from the work: The TCR sequencing and HLA analysis was acknowledged to have included a relatively small number of individuals.

High-throughput TCR beta sequencing profiled peripheral blood CD8+ and CD4+ T cells from healthy donors, Susac syndrome patients and multiple sclerosis patients. The multiple sclerosis controls were treatment-naive patients whose relapsing-remitting disease, either stable or active, fulfilled the revised McDonald criteria. Bulk CD8+ and CD4+ T cells were purified by magnetic negative isolation, whereas CD8+ TEMRA cells were enriched by FACS. Blood was collected in EDTA tubes and processed within 24 hours, with PBMCs isolated through density gradient centrifugation. PBMCs destined for TCR sequencing were cryopreserved in liquid nitrogen and later thawed in a 37 °C water bath. The sorted or isolated CD4+, CD8+ and CD8+ TEMRA cells had a purity of 90% or higher. RNA was extracted using the RNeasy kit, and roughly 0.5 to 1 ug of the RNA was reverse transcribed with random hexamers. TCR beta CDR3 regions were amplified with the immunoSEQ multiplex PCR assay covering 54 Vbeta and 13 Jbeta segments. PCR amplification bias was corrected by using a synthetic template baseline for primer optimization and computational correction. As for the original processing: Only productive sequences were kept, with reads annotated to V, D and J genes according to IMGT and analyzed in immunoSEQ Analyzer. To calculate clonality, Shannon entropy was normalized by log2 of the number of productive unique sequences and then subtracted from one. For each patient and control, public and private clones were evaluated among the 100 most prevalent clones. Clones were defined as Susac-specific when absent from the healthy and MS cohorts, from fewer than 1,200 published viral clones and from other ImmuneACCESS disease sequences. The public reads were run again by TCRdb, first through fastp at Q25 and then through MiXCR, and only productive beta chains were kept. Merged by CDR3 protein, the rows form single entries marked with the most common genes and DNA. These V and J calls derive from TCRdb rather than the authors' analysis. The sample contains about 130,000 distinct CDR3 sequences, around 90% of them found a single time. Approximately 0.24% of the sample belongs to the ten largest clones.

V lost 5 bases and J lost 5 bases, and the count of bases not matched to a germline gene is 5. The CDR1 and CDR2 encoded by the germline V gene (reference sequence) are DFQATT and SNEGSKA. Including the terminal cysteine and phenylalanine, the CDR3 comprises 13 residues. Of the read, only the CDR3 DNA is kept; its 39 bases are in frame from base 1. Concerning this clonotype: No cognate antigen has been identified for it. No per-base quality is available; no much larger clone lies one base away.

The source of this sequence is a human donor with multiple sclerosis. The sequencing sample was made of CD8+ T cells from PBMCs. In this chain, TRBV20-1 is recombined with TRBJ2-7; a stretch of 11 junction bases matches TRBD1. The CDR3 corresponds to CSAGQGAHNEQYF. In nucleotide form, the sequence is TGCAGTGCTGGACAGGGGGCTCACAACGAGCAGTACTTC.